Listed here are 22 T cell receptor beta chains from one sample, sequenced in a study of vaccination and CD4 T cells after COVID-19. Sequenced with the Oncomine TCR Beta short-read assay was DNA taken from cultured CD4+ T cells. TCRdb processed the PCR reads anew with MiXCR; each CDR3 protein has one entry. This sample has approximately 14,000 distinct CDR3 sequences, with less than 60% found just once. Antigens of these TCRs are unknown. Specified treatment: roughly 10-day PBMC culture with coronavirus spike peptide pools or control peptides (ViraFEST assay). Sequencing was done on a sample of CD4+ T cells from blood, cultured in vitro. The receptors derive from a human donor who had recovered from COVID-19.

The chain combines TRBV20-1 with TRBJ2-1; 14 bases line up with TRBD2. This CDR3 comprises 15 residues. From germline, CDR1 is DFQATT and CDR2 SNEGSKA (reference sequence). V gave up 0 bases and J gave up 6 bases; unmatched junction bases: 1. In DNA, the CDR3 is TGCAGTGCTAGAGAGGGACTAGCGGGAGTCAATGAGCAGTTCTTC. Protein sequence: CSAREGLAGVNEQFF.

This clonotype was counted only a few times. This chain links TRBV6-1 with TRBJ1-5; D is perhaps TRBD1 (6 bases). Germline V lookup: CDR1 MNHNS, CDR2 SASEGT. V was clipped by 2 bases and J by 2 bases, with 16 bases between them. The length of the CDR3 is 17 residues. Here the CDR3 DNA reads TGTGCCAGCAGTGAACGTGTGGGGGCGGTGGGCAATCAGCCCCAGCATTTT. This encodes CASSERVGAVGNQPQHF.

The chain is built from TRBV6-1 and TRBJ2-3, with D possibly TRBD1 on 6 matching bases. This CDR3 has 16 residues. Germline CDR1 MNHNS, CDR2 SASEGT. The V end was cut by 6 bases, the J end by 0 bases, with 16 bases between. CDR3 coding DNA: TGTGCCAGCAGCGCAGGGGTTGGAGCGAGCACAGATACGCAGTATTTT. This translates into CASSAGVGASTDTQYF.

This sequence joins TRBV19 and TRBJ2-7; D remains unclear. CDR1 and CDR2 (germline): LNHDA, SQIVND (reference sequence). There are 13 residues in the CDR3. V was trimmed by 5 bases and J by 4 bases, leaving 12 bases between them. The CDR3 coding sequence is TGTGCCAGTAGTTCCACCTCTTTTTACGAGCAGTACTTC. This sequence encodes CASSSTSFYEQYF.

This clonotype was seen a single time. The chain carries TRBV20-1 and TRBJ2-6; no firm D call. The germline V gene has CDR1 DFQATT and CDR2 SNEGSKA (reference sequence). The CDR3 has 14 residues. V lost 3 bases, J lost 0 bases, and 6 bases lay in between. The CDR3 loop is CSASSISGANVLTF. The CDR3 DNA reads TGCAGTGCTAGTAGTATCTCTGGGGCCAACGTCCTGACTTTC.

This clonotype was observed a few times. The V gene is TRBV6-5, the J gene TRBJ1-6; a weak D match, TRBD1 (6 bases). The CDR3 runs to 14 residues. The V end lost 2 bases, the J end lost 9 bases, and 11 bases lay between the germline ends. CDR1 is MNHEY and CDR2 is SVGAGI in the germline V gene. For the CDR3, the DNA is TGTGCCAGCAGTTACCGGGGGGCGGGTTCACCCCTCCACTTT. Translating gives CASSYRGAGSPLHF.

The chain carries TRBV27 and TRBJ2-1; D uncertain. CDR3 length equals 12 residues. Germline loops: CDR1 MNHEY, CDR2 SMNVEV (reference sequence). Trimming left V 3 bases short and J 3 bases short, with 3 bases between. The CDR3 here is CASSFFYNEQFF. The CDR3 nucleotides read TGTGCCAGCAGTTTCTTCTACAATGAGCAGTTCTTC.

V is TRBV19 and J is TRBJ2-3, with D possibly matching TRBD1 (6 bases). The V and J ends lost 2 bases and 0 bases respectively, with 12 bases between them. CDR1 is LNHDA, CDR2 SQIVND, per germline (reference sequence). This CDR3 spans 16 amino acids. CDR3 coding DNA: TGTGCCAGTAGTATATCTCCAGGGGCCAGCACAGATACGCAGTATTTT. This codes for CASSISPGASTDTQYF.

The CDR3 is CASSQDRDWNQPQHF. CDR3 in DNA: TGTGCCAGCAGCCAAGACAGGGATTGGAATCAGCCCCAGCATTTT. The V call is TRBV3-1, the J call TRBJ1-5; D may be TRBD1 (5 bases). The CDR3 has 15 residues. Germline V gene sequence: CDR1 LGHDT, CDR2 YNNKEL (reference sequence). V lost 0 bases and J lost 4, with 10 bases in between.

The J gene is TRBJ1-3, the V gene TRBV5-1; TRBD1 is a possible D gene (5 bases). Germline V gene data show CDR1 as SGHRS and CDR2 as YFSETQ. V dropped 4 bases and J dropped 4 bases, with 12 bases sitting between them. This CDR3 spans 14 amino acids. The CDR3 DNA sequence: TGCGCCAGCAGCACCTCAGGGTCAGGAAACACCATATATTTT. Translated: CASSTSGSGNTIYF.

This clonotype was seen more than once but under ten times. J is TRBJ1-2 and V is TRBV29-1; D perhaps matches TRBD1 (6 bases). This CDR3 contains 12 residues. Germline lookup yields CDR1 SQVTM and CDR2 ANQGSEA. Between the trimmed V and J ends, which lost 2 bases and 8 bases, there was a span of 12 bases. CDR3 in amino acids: CSVETRGRGYTF. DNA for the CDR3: TGCAGCGTTGAAACCAGGGGACGAGGCTACACCTTC.

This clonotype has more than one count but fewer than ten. The DNA for the CDR3 is TGTGCCTGGAGGGTTACTGCTCAGGGGACCCAGTACTTC. This codes for CAWRVTAQGTQYF. The chain employs TRBV30 and TRBJ2-5; maybe TRBD1 (5 bases). Germline loops: CDR1 GTSNPN, CDR2 SVGIG (reference sequence). The CDR3 is made up of 13 amino acids. Trimming shortened V by 3 bases and J by 7 bases, and 15 bases separated the two germline ends. The variable domain in full, with the rest retrieved from reference TRBV30 and TRBJ2-5, is SQTIHQWPATLVQPVGSPLSLECTVEGTSNPNLYWYRQAAGRGLQLLFYSVGIGQISSEVPQNLSASRPQDRQFILSSKKLLLSDSGFYLCAWRVTAQGTQYFGPGTRLLVL.

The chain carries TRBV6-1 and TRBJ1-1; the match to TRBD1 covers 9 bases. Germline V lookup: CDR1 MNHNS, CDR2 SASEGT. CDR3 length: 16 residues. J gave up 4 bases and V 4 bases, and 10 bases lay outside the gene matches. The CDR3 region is CASSAYTGGVGTEAFF. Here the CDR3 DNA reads TGTGCCAGCAGTGCTTACACAGGGGGCGTGGGCACTGAAGCTTTCTTT.

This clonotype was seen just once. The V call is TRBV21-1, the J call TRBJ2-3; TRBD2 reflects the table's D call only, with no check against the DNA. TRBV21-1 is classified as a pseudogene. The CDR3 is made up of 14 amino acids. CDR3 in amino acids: CASSTEDCTDTQYF. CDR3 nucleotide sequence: TGTGCCAGCAGCACCGAGGACTGCACAGATACGCAGTATTTT.

The CDR3 DNA is TGCAGTGCTACAGGCGGGAGGTCCTACGAGCAGTACTTC. Amino acids: CSATGGRSYEQYF. The rearrangement links TRBV20-1 to TRBJ2-7; 8 bases agree with TRBD2. The junction had 3 bases not matched to a gene; V was cut back by 4 bases and J by 1 base. CDR1 is DFQATT, CDR2 SNEGSKA, per germline (reference sequence). The CDR3 has 13 residues.

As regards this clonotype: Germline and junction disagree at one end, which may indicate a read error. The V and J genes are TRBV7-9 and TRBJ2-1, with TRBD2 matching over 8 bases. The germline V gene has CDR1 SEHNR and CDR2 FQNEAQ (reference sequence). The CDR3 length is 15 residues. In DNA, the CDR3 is TGTGCCAGCAGCTCAGGAGTAGCGGGATACAATGGGCAGTTCTTC. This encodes CASSSGVAGYNGQFF.

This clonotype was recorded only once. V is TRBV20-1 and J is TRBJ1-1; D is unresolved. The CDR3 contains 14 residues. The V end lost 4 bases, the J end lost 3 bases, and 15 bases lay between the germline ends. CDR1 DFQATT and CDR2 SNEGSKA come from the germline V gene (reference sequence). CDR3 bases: TGCAGTGCTACGCCCGGGGATAGTCACACTGAAGCTTTCTTT. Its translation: CSATPGDSHTEAFF.

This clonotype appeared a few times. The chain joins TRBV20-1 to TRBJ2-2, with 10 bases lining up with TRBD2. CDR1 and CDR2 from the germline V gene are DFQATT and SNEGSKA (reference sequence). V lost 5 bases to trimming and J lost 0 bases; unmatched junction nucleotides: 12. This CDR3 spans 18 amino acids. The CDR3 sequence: CSALPLIAGGSNTGELFF. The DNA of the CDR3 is TGCAGTGCTCTCCCCCTCATAGCGGGAGGATCGAACACCGGGGAGCTGTTTTTT.

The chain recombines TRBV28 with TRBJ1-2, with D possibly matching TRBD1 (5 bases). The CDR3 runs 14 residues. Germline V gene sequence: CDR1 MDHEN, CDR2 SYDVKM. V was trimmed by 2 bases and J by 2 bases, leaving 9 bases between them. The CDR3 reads CASSLGGENYGYTF. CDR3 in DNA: TGTGCCAGCAGTTTAGGAGGGGAAAACTATGGCTACACCTTC.

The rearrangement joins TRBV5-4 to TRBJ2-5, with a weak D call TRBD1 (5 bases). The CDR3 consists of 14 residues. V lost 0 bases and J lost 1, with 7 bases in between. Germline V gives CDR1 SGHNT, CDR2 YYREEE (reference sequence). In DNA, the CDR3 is TGTGCCAGCAGCTTGGGACAGACCCAAGAGACCCAGTACTTC. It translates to CASSLGQTQETQYF.

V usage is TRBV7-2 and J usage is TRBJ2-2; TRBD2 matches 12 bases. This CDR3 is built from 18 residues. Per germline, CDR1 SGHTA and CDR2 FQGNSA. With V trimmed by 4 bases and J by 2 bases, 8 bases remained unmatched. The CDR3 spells CASSSSSGRGSNTGELFF. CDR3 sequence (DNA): TGTGCCAGCAGCTCGTCTAGCGGGAGGGGGTCTAACACCGGGGAGCTGTTTTTT.

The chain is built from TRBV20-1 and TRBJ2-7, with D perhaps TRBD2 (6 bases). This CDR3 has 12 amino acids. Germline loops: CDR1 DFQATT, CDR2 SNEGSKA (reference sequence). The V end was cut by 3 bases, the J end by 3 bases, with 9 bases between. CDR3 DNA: TGCAGTGCTAGCGGGAGAATCTACGAGCAGTACTTC. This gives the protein CSASGRIYEQYF.